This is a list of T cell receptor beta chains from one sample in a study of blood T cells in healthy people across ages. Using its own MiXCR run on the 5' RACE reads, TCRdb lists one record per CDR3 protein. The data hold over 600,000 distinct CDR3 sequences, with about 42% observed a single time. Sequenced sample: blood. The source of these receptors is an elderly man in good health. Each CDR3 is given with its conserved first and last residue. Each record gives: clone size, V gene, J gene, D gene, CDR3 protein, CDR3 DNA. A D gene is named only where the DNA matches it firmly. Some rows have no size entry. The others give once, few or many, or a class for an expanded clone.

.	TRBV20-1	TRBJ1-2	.	CSAIRQGYGYTF	TGCAGTGCAATTCGCCAGGGTTACGGCTACACCTTC
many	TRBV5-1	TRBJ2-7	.	CASSLDGRGMDEQYF	TGCGCCAGCAGCTTGGACGGCCGGGGCATGGACGAGCAGTACTTC
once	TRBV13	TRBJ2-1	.	CAGRGREVDNEQFF	TGTGCCGGTAGGGGGCGGGAAGTCGACAATGAGCAGTTCTTC
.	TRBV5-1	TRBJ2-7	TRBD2	CASSRSSGRVFEQYF	TGCGCCAGCAGCCGTTCTAGCGGGAGGGTATTTGAGCAGTACTTC
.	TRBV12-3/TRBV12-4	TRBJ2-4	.	CASSLARDIKNIQYF	TGTGCCAGCAGTTTAGCGAGGGACATAAAAAACATTCAGTACTTC
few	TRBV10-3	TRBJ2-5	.	CAISESRGQETQYF	TGTGCCATCAGTGAGTCAAGGGGTCAAGAGACCCAGTACTTC
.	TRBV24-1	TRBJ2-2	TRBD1	CATSQGATGELFF	TGTGCCACCAGCCAGGGGGCCACCGGGGAGCTGTTTTTT
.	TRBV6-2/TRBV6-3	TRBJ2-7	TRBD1	CASSYSIRDSSYEQYF	TGTGCCAGCAGTTACTCGATCCGGGACAGCTCCTACGAGCAGTACTTC
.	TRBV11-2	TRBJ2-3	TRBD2	CASSLWGSGRGTDTQYF	TGTGCCAGCAGCTTATGGGGTAGCGGGAGAGGTACAGATACGCAGTATTTT
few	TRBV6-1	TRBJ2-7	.	CASSDSSYEQYF	TGTGCCAGCAGTGACTCTTCCTACGAGCAGTACTTC
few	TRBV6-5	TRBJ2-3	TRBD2	CASNGRADTDTQYF	TGTGCCAGCAATGGGAGGGCCGACACAGATACGCAGTATTTT
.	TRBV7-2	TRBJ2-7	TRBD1	CASSLVEGATYEQYF	TGTGCCAGCAGCTTAGTTGAGGGGGCGACCTACGAGCAGTACTTC
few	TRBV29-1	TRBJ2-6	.	CSAAGISGANVLTF	TGCAGCGCCGCCGGGATCTCTGGGGCCAACGTCCTGACTTTC
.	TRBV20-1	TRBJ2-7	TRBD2	CSARKTPAGKNEQYF	TGCAGTGCTCGTAAAACACCAGCGGGAAAGAACGAGCAGTACTTC
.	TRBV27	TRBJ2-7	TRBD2	CASSALAGVSYEQYF	TGTGCCAGCAGTGCCCTAGCGGGAGTGTCCTACGAGCAGTACTTC
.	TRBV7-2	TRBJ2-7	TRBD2	CASSLSRAGGREQYF	TGTGCCAGCAGCTTATCACGAGCGGGAGGACGGGAGCAGTACTTC
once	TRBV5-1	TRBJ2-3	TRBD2	CASSSGREDLSDTQYF	TGCGCCAGCAGCTCGGGGAGGGAGGACCTGTCAGATACGCAGTATTTT
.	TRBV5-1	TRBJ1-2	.	CASSLGGTWNLYGYTF	TGCGCCAGCAGCTTGGGGGGGACGTGGAACCTCTATGGCTACACCTTC
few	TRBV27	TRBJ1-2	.	CASSQSYLTGRANYGYTF	TGTGCCAGCAGTCAATCGTACCTTACAGGACGAGCTAACTATGGCTACACCTTC
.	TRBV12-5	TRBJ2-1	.	CASGYRNEQFF	TGTGCTAGTGGTTACCGCAATGAGCAGTTCTTC
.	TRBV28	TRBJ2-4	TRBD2	CASGVSLAGAKNIQYF	TGTGCCAGCGGGGTGTCACTAGCGGGAGCCAAAAACATTCAGTACTTC
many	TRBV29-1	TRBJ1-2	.	CSAGTDYGYTF	TGCAGCGCCGGGACGGACTATGGCTACACCTTC
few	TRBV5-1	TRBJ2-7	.	CASSLGPWGDEQYF	TGCGCCAGCAGCTTGGGTCCCTGGGGGGACGAGCAGTACTTC
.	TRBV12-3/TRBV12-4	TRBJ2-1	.	CASRSDRHSGSRQGDEQFF	TGTGCCAGCAGATCCGACAGACATAGCGGGAGTAGACAGGGGGATGAGCAGTTCTTC
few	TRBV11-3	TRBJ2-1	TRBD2	CASTIAPGGANNEQFF	TGTGCCAGCACTATAGCCCCGGGAGGGGCGAACAATGAGCAGTTCTTC
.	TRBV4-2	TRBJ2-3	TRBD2	CASSQDPRAGGLDTQYF	TGTGCCAGCAGCCAGGACCCACGAGCGGGAGGGTTGGATACGCAGTATTTT
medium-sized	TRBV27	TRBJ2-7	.	CASSIHRVSEQYF	TGTGCCAGCAGTATCCACAGGGTTTCCGAGCAGTACTTC
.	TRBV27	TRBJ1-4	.	CASSFGTGRANEKLFF	TGTGCCAGCAGTTTCGGCACAGGAAGGGCTAATGAAAAACTGTTTTTT
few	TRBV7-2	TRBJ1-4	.	CASSPRAHLDEKLFF	TGTGCCAGCAGCCCCCGGGCCCACCTGGACGAAAAACTGTTTTTT
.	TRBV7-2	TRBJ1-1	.	CASSPRQVMNTEAFF	TGTGCCAGCAGCCCACGACAGGTGATGAACACTGAAGCTTTCTTT
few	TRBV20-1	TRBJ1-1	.	CSARSPRGPRGNTEAFF	TGCAGTGCTCGGAGCCCGCGGGGCCCTCGGGGGAACACTGAAGCTTTCTTT
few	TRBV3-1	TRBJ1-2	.	CASSQLQGGRPNYGYTF	TGTGCCAGCAGCCAACTCCAAGGCGGTCGCCCTAACTATGGCTACACCTTC
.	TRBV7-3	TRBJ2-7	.	CAGSPGAWQNNEQYF	TGTGCCGGCAGCCCAGGAGCCTGGCAAAACAATGAGCAGTACTTC
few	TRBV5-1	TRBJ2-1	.	CASRNPSQSSSYNEQFF	TGCGCCAGCAGAAATCCGAGTCAGTCTAGCTCCTACAATGAGCAGTTCTTC
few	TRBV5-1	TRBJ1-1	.	CASSSSREMNTEAFF	TGCGCCAGCAGCTCCTCCAGGGAAATGAACACTGAAGCTTTCTTT
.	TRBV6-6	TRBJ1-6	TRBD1	CASSSIPGQGFSPLHF	TGTGCCAGCAGTTCCATTCCGGGACAGGGATTTTCACCCCTCCACTTT
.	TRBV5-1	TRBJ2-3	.	CASSLGGLSGTDTQYF	TGCGCCAGCAGCTTGGGAGGGCTTAGTGGCACAGATACGCAGTATTTT
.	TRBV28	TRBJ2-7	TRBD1	CASIQTGGFYEQYF	TGTGCCAGCATCCAGACAGGGGGCTTCTACGAGCAGTACTTC
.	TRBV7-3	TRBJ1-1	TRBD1	CASSKRTGEGAFF	TGTGCCAGCAGCAAGCGGACAGGGGAAGGAGCTTTCTTT
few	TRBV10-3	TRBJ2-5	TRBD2	CAISGTSGSLGETQYF	TGTGCCATCAGTGGGACTAGCGGGAGCCTCGGAGAGACCCAGTACTTC
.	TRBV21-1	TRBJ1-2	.	CASRRAEGQGNGYTF	TGTGCCAGCAGAAGAGCGGAGGGACAGGGGAATGGCTACACCTTC
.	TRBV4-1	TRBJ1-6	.	CASGVGNNSPLHF	TGCGCCAGCGGTGTGGGAAATAATTCACCCCTCCACTTT
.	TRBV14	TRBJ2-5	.	CASSDARGFETQYF	TGTGCCAGCAGCGACGCGAGGGGTTTCGAGACCCAGTACTTC
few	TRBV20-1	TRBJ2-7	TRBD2	CSAAREGETYEQYF	TGCAGTGCCGCGCGGGAGGGTGAGACCTACGAGCAGTACTTC
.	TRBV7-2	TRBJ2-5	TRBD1	CASSYRTGAGETQYF	TGTGCCAGCAGCTATCGGACAGGGGCTGGGGAGACCCAGTACTTC
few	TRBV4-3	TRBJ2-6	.	CASSQVRSPGSGANVLTF	TGCGCCAGCAGCCAAGTTAGGTCACCCGGCTCTGGGGCCAACGTCCTGACTTTC
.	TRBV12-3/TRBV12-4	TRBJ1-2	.	CASSSTAGGGAPSNYGYTF	TGTGCCAGCAGTTCAACCGCCGGTGGGGGGGCGCCGTCAAACTATGGCTACACCTTC
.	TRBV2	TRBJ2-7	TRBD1	CASSENPTGPYEQYF	TGTGCCAGCAGTGAGAATCCGACAGGGCCCTACGAGCAGTACTTC